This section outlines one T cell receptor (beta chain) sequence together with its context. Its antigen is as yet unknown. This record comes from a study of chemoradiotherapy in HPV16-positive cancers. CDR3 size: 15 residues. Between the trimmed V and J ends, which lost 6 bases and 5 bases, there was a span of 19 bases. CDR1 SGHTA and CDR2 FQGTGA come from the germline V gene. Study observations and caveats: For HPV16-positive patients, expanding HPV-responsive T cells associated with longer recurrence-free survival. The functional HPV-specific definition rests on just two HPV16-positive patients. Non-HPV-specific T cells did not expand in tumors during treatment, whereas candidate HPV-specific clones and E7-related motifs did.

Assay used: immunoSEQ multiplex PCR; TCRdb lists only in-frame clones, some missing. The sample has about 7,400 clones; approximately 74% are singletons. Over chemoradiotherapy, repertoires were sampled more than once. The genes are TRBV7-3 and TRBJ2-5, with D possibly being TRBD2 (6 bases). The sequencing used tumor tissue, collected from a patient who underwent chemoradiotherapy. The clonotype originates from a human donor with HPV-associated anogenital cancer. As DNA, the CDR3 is TGTGCCAGCAGTGCGGGACTGTCCTCCGGGGAGACCCAGTACTTC. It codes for CASSAGLSSGETQYF.